A single sample gave rise to the 9 T cell receptor beta chains below, sequenced in a study of cytomegalovirus exposure and HLA in healthy donors (dated by TCRdb to 2015 to 2018). Library method: the immunoSEQ multiplex PCR assay. A mixture of 60 forward primers for TCR Vbeta segments and 13 reverse primers for TCR Jbeta segments was used in the multiplex PCR. The clones in this table, taken by TCRdb from immuneACCESS, are in-frame only. Not every clone is retained; where verified, under half of the shortfall comes from an unresolved V gene, and the cause of the rest is unknown. This sample comprises 200,000 to 250,000 clones, about 81% of them detected only once. The ten most abundant clones make up less than 3.5% of the sample. Material: PBMCs. All receptors come from a woman between 35 and 50 years old in good health and CMV-seronegative.

This chain links TRBV7-2 with TRBJ2-1; 11 bases line up with TRBD2. With 1 base clipped from V and 3 bases from J, the junction kept 11 bases outside the gene matches. The CDR3 length is 19 residues. Germline V gives CDR1 SGHTA, CDR2 FQGNSA. DNA for the CDR3: TGTGCCAGCAGCTTAGAAGAAATTACTAGCGGGAGTCTCTACAATGAGCAGTTCTTC. This translates into CASSLEEITSGSLYNEQFF.

The V gene is TRBV19, the J gene TRBJ2-5; 7 bases agree with TRBD1. The CDR3 extends over 15 amino acids. V lost 1 base to trimming and J lost 1 base; unmatched junction nucleotides: 3. CDR1 is LNHDA and CDR2 is SQIVND in the germline V gene (reference sequence). CDR3 residues: CASSIGGQPQETQYF. The CDR3 coding sequence is TGTGCCAGTAGTATAGGGGGACAGCCCCAAGAGACCCAGTACTTC.

J is TRBJ2-4 and V is TRBV9, with D unresolved. V gave up 0 bases and J gave up 6 bases, with 7 bases separating them. The germline gives CDR1 SGDLS, CDR2 YYNGEE. The CDR3 length is 13 residues. DNA for the CDR3: TGTGCCAGCAGCGTAGAAGGCGGAAACATTCAGTACTTC. As protein: CASSVEGGNIQYF.

A word on this clone: The same CDR3 is also encoded by other DNA sequences in this sample. This chain links TRBV27 with TRBJ2-7, with 8 nucleotides matching TRBD2. Losses at the gene ends were 4 bases for V and 6 bases for J; bases not matched to a gene: 11. The CDR3 consists of 15 residues. From germline, CDR1 is MNHEY and CDR2 SMNVEV (reference sequence). The CDR3 is CASSSPARGTSEQYF. The DNA for the CDR3 is TGTGCCAGCAGTTCTCCGGCCCGGGGGACTAGCGAGCAGTACTTC.

The J gene is TRBJ2-7, the V gene TRBV18, with D maybe TRBD1 (6 bases). Germline values: CDR1 KGHSH, CDR2 LQKENI. The CDR3 loop spans 17 amino acids. V shed 3 bases and J shed 0 bases, with 18 bases lying between them. CDR3 DNA: TGTGCCAGCTCACCGATAGTTACAGGGAGTGGCTCCTACGAGCAGTACTTC. Its protein is CASSPIVTGSGSYEQYF.

The chain combines TRBV27 with TRBJ2-7; D might be TRBD1 (6 bases). Germline V gene sequence: CDR1 MNHEY, CDR2 SMNVEV (reference sequence). V was clipped by 5 bases and J by 0 bases, with 17 bases between them. CDR3 length: 16 amino acids. DNA for the CDR3: TGTGCCAGCAGTCGAGAGTTGAGGACAGCCTCCTACGAGCAGTACTTC. Its protein product is CASSRELRTASYEQYF.

This clone has just one count. The gene calls are TRBV7-6 and TRBJ2-2; the D gene is possibly TRBD1 (6 bases). The CDR3 has 14 residues. CDR1 and CDR2 from the germline V gene are SGHVS and FNYEAQ. V lost 5 bases and J 4 bases, leaving 11 bases between the germline ends. CDR3 amino acids: CASSVQGSTGELFF. CDR3 nucleotides: TGTGCCAGCAGCGTACAGGGATCCACCGGGGAGCTGTTTTTT.

This clone was found once. The rearrangement uses TRBV20-1 and TRBJ2-4; 8 bases are shared with TRBD2. The CDR3 sequence is 11 residues long. The junction had 10 bases not matched to a gene; V was cut back by 6 bases and J by 15 bases. From germline, CDR1 is DFQATT and CDR2 SNEGSKA (reference sequence). The CDR3 sequence: CSAPTSDFWYF. The CDR3 DNA reads TGCAGTGCACCGACTAGCGACTTTTGGTACTTC.

The V and J genes are TRBV5-1 and TRBJ2-3; D is perhaps TRBD2 (6 bases). CDR1 and CDR2 from the germline V gene are SGHRS and YFSETQ. This CDR3 is 15 amino acids long. Trimming left V 4 bases short and J 5 bases short, with 17 bases between. The CDR3 region has the DNA TGCGCCAGCAGCGAGGGACTGAGATACGTAGATACGCAGTATTTT. It translates to CASSEGLRYVDTQYF.